This T cell receptor beta chain stems from a study of blood T cell repertoires in COVID-19. Across the whole study: T cells, B-cell-depleted T cells, or PBMCs supplied cDNA or gDNA.

In the source study's methods: Amplifying reference gene primers gave estimates of nucleated cell counts. The table came from immunoSEQ multiplex PCR; TCRdb's copy has only in-frame clones and leaves some out. That table furnishes V, J and clone size, whereas the DNA furnished D and trimming. This table has fewer than 350,000 clones, around nine tenths appearing once. Individuals drawn from 24 US areas were roughly 18 to 95 years old. A case of COVID-19 had been met by exposed participants within 2 weeks before study entry. The CDR3 is made up of 15 amino acids. CDR1 and CDR2 from the germline V gene are SGHTA and FQGNSA. Trimming pared 3 bases from V and 5 bases from J, leaving 17 bases between.

The sample taken for sequencing was PBMCs or T cells enriched from blood (not recorded which). The receptor comes from a woman in her twenties or thirties who had been exposed to COVID-19. The chain links TRBV7-2 to TRBJ2-7; tentatively, D is TRBD1 (5 bases). The CDR3 DNA sequence: TGTGCCAGCAGCTTCGTGGGCGCAGGGCCCAACGAGCAGTACTTC. It translates to CASSFVGAGPNEQYF.